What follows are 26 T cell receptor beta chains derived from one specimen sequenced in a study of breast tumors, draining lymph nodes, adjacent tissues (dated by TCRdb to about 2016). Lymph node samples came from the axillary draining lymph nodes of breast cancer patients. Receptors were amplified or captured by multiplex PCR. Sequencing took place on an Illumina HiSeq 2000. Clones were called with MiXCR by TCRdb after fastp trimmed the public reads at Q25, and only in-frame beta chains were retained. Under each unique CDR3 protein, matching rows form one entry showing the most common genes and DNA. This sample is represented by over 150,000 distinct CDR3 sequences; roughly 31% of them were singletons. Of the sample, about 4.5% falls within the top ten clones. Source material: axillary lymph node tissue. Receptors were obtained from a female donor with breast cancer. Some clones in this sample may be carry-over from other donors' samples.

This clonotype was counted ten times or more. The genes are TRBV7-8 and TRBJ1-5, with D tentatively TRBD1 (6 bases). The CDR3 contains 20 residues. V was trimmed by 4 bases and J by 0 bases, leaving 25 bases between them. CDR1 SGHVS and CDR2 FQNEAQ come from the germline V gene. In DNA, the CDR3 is TGTGCCAGCAGCTCCCATTCGGGGGGCCTTCCGGGCCATAGCAATCAGCCCCAGCATTTT. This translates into CASSSHSGGLPGHSNQPQHF.

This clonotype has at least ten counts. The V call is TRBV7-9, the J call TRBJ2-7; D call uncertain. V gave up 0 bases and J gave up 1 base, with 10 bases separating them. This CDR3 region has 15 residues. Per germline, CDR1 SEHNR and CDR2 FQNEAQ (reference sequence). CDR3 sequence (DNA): TGTGCCAGCAGCTTAGCTATTAGCAGTTCCTACGAGCAGTACTTC. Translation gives CASSLAISSSYEQYF.

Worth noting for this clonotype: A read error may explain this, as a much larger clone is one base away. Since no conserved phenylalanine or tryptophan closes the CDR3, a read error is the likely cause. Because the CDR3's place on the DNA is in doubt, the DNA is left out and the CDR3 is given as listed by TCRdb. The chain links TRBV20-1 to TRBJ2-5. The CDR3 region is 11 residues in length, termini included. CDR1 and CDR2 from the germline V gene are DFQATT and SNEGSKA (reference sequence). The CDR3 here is CSAEVEEAQSL.

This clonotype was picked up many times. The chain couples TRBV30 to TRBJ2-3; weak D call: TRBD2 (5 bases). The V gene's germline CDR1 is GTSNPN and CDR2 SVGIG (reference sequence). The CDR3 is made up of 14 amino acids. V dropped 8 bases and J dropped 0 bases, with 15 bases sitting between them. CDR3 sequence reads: CAPRGRPSTDTQYF. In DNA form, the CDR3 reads TGTGCCCCAAGAGGGCGCCCTAGCACAGATACGCAGTATTTT.

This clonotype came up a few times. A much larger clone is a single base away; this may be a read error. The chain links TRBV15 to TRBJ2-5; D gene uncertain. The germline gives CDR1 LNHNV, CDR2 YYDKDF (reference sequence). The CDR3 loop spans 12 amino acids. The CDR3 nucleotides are TGTGCCACCAGCCGAAGGGAAGAGACCCGGTACTTC. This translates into CATSRREETRYF.

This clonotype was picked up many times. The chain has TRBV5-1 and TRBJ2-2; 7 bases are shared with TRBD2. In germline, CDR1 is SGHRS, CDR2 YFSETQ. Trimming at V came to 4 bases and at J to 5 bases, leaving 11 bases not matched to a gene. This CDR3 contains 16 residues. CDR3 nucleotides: TGCGCCAGCAGCCCGGACGCGGGAGTTCGGACCGGGGAGCTGTTTTTT. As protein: CASSPDAGVRTGELFF.

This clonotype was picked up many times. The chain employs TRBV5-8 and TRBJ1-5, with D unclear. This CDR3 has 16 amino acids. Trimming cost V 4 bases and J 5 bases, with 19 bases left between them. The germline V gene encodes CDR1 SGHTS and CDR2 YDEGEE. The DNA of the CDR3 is TGTGCCAGCAGCACTGCATGGGGTTCCCACGATCAGCCCCAGCATTTT. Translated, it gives CASSTAWGSHDQPQHF.

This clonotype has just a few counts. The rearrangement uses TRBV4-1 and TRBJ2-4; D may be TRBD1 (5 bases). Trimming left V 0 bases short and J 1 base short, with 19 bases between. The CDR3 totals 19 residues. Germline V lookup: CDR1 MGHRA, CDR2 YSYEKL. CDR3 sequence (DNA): TGCGCCAGCAGCCAAGATAGGGGCAGGTCGGGTGTGGCCAAAAACATTCAGTACTTC. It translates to CASSQDRGRSGVAKNIQYF.

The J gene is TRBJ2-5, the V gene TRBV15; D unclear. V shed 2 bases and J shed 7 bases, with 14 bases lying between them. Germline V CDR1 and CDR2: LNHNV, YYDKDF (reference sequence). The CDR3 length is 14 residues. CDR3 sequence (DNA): TGTGCCACCAGCAGACAGGTGGGAAGAGTGACCCAGTACTTC. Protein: CATSRQVGRVTQYF.

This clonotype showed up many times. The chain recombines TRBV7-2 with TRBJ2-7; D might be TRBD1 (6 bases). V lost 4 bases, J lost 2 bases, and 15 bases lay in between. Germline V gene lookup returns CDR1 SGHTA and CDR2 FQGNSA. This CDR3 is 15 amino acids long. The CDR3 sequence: CASSSSGHLTYEQYF. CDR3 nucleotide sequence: TGTGCCAGCAGCTCCTCGGGACACTTGACCTACGAGCAGTACTTC.

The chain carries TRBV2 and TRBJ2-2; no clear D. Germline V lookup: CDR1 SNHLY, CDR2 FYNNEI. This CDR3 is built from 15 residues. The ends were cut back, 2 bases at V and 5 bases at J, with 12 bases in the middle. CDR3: CASSENSLDTGELFF. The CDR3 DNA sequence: TGTGCCAGCAGTGAAAACAGCCTGGATACCGGGGAGCTGTTTTTT.

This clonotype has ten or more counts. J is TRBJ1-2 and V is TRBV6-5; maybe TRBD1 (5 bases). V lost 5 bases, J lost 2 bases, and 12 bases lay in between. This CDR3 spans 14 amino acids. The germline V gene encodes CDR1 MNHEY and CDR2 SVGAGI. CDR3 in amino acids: CASSAMGRNYGYTF. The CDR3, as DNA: TGTGCCAGCAGTGCTATGGGGCGGAACTATGGCTACACCTTC.

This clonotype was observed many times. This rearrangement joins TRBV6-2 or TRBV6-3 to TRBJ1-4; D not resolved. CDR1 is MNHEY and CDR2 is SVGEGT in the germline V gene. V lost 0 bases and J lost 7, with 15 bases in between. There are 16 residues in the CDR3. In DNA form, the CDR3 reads TGTGCCAGCAGTTACTCGACGGACTATTTGAGTGAAAAACTGTTTTTT. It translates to CASSYSTDYLSEKLFF.

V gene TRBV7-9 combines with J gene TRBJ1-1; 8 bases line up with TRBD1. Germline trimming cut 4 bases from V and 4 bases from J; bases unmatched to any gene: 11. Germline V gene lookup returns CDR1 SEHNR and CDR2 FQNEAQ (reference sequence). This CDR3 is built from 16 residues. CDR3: CASSSAGGRAGTEAFF. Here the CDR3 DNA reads TGTGCCAGCAGCTCTGCAGGGGGCCGGGCGGGCACTGAAGCTTTCTTT.

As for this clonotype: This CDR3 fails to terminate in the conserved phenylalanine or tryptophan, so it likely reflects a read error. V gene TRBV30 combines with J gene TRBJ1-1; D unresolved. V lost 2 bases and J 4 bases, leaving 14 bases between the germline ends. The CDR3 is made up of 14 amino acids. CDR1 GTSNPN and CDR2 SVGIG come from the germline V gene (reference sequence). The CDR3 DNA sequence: TGTGCCTGGAGTAGGTTACCGGCGCGCACTGAAGCTTTCTTG. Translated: CAWSRLPARTEAFL.

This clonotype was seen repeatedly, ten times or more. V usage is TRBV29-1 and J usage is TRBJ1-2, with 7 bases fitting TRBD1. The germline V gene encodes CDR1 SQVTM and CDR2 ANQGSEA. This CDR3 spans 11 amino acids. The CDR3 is CSARDSHGYTF. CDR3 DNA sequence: TGCAGTGCTAGGGACAGCCATGGCTACACCTTC.

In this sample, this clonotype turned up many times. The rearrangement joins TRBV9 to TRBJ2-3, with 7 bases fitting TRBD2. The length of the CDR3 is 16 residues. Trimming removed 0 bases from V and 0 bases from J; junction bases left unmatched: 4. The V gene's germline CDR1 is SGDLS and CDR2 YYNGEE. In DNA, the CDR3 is TGTGCCAGCAGCGTAGTGGGGCGGGGGAGCACAGATACGCAGTATTTT. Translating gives CASSVVGRGSTDTQYF.

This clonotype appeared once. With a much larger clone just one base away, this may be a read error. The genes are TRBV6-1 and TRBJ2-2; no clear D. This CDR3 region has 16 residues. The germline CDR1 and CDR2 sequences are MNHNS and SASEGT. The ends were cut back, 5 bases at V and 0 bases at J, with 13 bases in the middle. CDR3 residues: CASSQRQIANTGELFF. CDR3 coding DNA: TGTGCCAGCAGTCAACGGCAAATCGCGAACACCGGGGAGCTGTTTTTT.

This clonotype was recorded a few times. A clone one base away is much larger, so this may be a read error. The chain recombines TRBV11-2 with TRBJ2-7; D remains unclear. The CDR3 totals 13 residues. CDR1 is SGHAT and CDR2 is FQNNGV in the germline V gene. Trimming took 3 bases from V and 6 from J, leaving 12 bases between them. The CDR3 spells CASSLAATSEQYF. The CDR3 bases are TGTGCCAGCAGCTTGGCAGCTACCTCCGAGCAGTACTTC.

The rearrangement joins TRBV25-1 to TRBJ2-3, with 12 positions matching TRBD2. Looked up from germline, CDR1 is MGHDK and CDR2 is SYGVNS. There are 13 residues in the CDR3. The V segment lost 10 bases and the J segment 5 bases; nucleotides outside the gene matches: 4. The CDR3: CATTSGRGDTQYF. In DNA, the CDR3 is TGTGCCACGACTAGCGGGAGAGGAGATACGCAGTATTTT.

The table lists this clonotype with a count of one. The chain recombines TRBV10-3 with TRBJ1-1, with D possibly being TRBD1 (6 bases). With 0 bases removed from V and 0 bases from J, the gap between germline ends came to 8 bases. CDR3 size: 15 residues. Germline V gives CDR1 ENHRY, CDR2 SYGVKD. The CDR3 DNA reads TGTGCCATCAGTGAGTCCGAGGGGGTGAACACTGAAGCTTTCTTT. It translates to CAISESEGVNTEAFF.

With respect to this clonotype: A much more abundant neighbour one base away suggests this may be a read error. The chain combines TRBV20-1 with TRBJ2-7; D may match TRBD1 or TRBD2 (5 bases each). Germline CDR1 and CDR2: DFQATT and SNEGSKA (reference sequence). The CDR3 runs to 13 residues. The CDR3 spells CSGRGALYYAQYF. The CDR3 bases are TGCAGTGGGCGAGGGGCCCTATACTACGCGCAGTACTTC.

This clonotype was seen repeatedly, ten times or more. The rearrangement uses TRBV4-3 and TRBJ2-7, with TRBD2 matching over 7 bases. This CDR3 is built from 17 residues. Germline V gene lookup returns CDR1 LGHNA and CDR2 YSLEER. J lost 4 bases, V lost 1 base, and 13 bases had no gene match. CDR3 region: CASSQGVGREIFYEQYF. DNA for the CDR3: TGCGCCAGCAGCCAAGGGGTGGGGCGGGAGATATTTTACGAGCAGTACTTC.

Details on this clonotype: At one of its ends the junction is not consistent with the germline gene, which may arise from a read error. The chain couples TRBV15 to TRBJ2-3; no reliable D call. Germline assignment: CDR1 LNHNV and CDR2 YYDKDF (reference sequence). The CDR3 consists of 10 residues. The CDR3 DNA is TGTGCCACCAGCAGAGATACGCAGTATTTT. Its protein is CATSRDTQYF.

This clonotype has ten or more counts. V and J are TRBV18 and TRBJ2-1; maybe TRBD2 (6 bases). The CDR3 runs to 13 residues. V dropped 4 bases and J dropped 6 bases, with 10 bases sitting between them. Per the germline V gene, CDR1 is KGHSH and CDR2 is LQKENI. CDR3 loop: CASSRGGLNEQFF. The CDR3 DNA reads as TGTGCCAGCTCACGTGGAGGGCTCAATGAGCAGTTCTTC.

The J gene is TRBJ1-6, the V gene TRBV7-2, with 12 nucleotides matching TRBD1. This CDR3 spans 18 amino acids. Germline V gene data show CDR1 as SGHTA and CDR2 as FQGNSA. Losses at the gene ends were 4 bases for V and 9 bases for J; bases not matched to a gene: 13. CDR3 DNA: TGTGCCAGCAGCTCATACTCAGCGGGACAGGGGGCAAGTTCACCCCTCCACTTT. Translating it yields CASSSYSAGQGASSPLHF. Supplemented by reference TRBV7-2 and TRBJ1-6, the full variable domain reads GAGVSQSPSNKVTEKGKDVELRCDPISGHTALYWYRQSLGQGLEFLIYFQGNSAPDKSGLPSDRFSAERTGGSVSTLTIQRTQQEDSAVYLCASSSYSAGQGASSPLHFGNGTRLTVT.